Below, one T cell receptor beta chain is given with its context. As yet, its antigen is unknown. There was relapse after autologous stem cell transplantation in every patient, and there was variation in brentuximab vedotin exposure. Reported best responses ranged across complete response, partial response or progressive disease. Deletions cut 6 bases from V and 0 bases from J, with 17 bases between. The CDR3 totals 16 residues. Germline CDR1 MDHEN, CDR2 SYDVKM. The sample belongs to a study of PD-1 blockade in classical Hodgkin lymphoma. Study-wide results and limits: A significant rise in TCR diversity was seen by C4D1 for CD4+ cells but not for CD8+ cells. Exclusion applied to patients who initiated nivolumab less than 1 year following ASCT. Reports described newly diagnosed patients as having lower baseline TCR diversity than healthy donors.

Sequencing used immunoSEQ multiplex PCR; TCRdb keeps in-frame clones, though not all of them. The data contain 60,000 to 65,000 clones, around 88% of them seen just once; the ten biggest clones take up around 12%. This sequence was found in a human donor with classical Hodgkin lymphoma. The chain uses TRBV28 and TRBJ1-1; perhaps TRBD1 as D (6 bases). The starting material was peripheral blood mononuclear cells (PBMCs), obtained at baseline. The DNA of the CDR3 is TGTGCCAGCAGCCCGAGACGGACAGTTATGAACACTGAAGCTTTCTTT. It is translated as CASSPRRTVMNTEAFF.